Below, 25 T cell receptor beta chains from the same sample are listed, as sequenced in a study of Ad26.COV2.S vaccination and SARS-CoV-2 variants. Only in-frame clones appear in the TCRdb table, and some are missing; sequencing was by immunoSEQ multiplex PCR. The data contain 350,000 to 400,000 clones, approximately 86% of them singletons. Treatment meaning: 15 to 20 received Ad26.COV2.S at low or high dose, single or two shots; roughly five received placebo; per-sample allocation not given. Day 63 following the first vaccine or placebo injection was when the samples were taken. The input for sequencing was peripheral blood, taken in a trial of Ad26.COV2.S vaccine versus placebo. These receptors came from a person aged 18-65 years who received the Ad26.COV2.S COVID-19 vaccine or a placebo.

The V gene is TRBV18, the J gene TRBJ2-1; D unclear. The V gene's germline CDR1 is KGHSH and CDR2 LQKENI. V was shortened by 6 bases and J by 0 bases, with 12 bases between the two germline ends. This CDR3 spans 15 amino acids. The chain's CDR3 is CASSPEASSYNEQFF. CDR3 DNA sequence: TGTGCCAGCTCCCCGGAAGCCAGCTCCTACAATGAGCAGTTCTTC. Drawing the rest from reference TRBV18 and TRBJ2-1, the complete variable domain is NAGVMQNPRHLVRRRGQEARLRCSPMKGHSHVYWYRQLPEEGLKFMVYLQKENIIDESGMPKERFSAEFPKEGPSILRIQQVVRGDSAAYFCASSPEASSYNEQFFGPGTRLTVL.

The rearrangement uses TRBV19 and TRBJ1-1; D ambiguous. Trimming removed 7 bases at V and 0 bases at J, with 15 bases between. The CDR3 spans 15 residues. Germline CDR1 reads LNHDA; CDR2 reads SQIVND (reference sequence). The CDR3 DNA reads TGTGCCAGTACTAAGCGGACCCTTATGAACACTGAAGCTTTCTTT. This gives the protein CASTKRTLMNTEAFF.

The CDR3 region is CASSSRQGSSSPLHF. The CDR3 nucleotides are TGTGCCAGCAGTTCCCGACAGGGCTCGAGTTCACCCCTCCACTTT. The chain has TRBV27 and TRBJ1-6; TRBD1 matches 7 bases. Germline V gene data show CDR1 as MNHEY and CDR2 as SMNVEV (reference sequence). This CDR3 comprises 15 residues. The V and J ends lost 4 bases and 9 bases, in that order; junction bases with no gene match: 9.

This clone has only one observation. J is TRBJ2-7 and V is TRBV21-1; the D call of TRBD1 is as the table states it, not checked on the DNA. TRBV21-1 is annotated as a pseudogene. The CDR3 has 14 residues. CDR3 nucleotides: TGTGCCAGCAGCAAAGAAACAGGGCCCTACGAGCAGTACTTC. This codes for CASSKETGPYEQYF.

V gene TRBV6-5 combines with J gene TRBJ2-2; D possibly uses TRBD1 or TRBD2 (5 bases each). The CDR3 loop spans 14 amino acids. Deletions cut 6 bases from V and 3 bases from J, with 11 bases between. The germline CDR1 and CDR2 sequences are MNHEY and SVGAGI. The CDR3 coding sequence is TGTGCCAGCAGCCCCGGGACCCACACCGGGGAGCTGTTTTTT. Residues: CASSPGTHTGELFF.

V and J are TRBV10-2 and TRBJ1-2; perhaps TRBD1 as D (5 bases). This CDR3 has 12 residues. Germline V CDR1 and CDR2: WSHSY, SAAADI. Trimming pared 8 bases from V and 8 bases from J, leaving 15 bases between. In nucleotides, the CDR3 is TGCGCCAGCGAGGGACCGGCGAGGGGCTACACCTTC. It specifies CASEGPARGYTF.

This sequence joins TRBV4-1 and TRBJ1-6, with D perhaps TRBD1 (5 bases). The CDR3 sequence is 15 residues long. With 4 bases removed from V and 10 bases from J, the gap between germline ends came to 17 bases. Germline V gene data show CDR1 as MGHRA and CDR2 as YSYEKL. CDR3 nucleotide sequence: TGCGCCAGCAGCCCCCAACATCAGGGTAGCTCACCCCTCCACTTT. Amino acid sequence: CASSPQHQGSSPLHF.

The V gene is TRBV7-8, the J gene TRBJ1-6; TRBD1 aligns across 9 bases. V lost 8 bases and J lost 9; bases outside the gene matches: 5. Per the germline V gene, CDR1 is SGHVS and CDR2 is FQNEAQ. CDR3 length: 13 amino acids. The CDR3 DNA follows: TGTGCCAGCCGCCGGGACAGGGTTTCACCCCTCCACTTT. Its translation is CASRRDRVSPLHF.

The sample holds one count of this clone. The chain combines TRBV2 with TRBJ2-1; D is perhaps TRBD1 or TRBD2 (6 bases each). Germline V CDR1 and CDR2: SNHLY, FYNNEI. Trimming cost V 4 bases and J 10 bases, with 14 bases left between them. There are 13 residues in the CDR3. CDR3 region: CASSGLGGYEQFF. CDR3 DNA sequence: TGTGCCAGCAGTGGTTTGGGGGGCTACGAGCAGTTCTTC.

The rearrangement links TRBV5-1 to TRBJ1-2; D remains ambiguous. Trimming pared 1 base from V and 3 bases from J, leaving 13 bases between. Per germline, CDR1 SGHRS and CDR2 YFSETQ. The CDR3 consists of 15 residues. As DNA, the CDR3 is TGCGCCAGCAGCTTGCAATTGGGAGGTGACTATGGCTACACCTTC. Translated, it gives CASSLQLGGDYGYTF. The full variable domain, rest sourced from reference TRBV5-1 and TRBJ1-2, is KAGVTQTPRYLIKTRGQQVTLSCSPISGHRSVSWYQQTPGQGLQFLFEYFSETQRNKGNFPGRFSGRQFSNSRSEMNVSTLELGDSALYLCASSLQLGGDYGYTFGSGTRLTVV.

This chain uses TRBV27 with TRBJ1-1, with 7 bases matching TRBD1. CDR3 length: 14 residues. V lost 3 bases to trimming and J lost 0 bases; unmatched junction nucleotides: 1. Germline V CDR1 and CDR2: MNHEY, SMNVEV (reference sequence). CDR3 sequence reads: CASSLTGLNTEAFF. The CDR3, as DNA: TGTGCCAGCAGTTTGACAGGGCTGAACACTGAAGCTTTCTTT.

The rearrangement links TRBV2 to TRBJ2-3; D not certain. The CDR3 totals 12 residues. The germline V gene encodes CDR1 SNHLY and CDR2 FYNNEI. Trimming took 6 bases from V and 4 from J, leaving 8 bases between them. The CDR3 sequence is CASSPIPDTQYF. The CDR3 region has the DNA TGTGCCAGCAGCCCTATTCCAGATACGCAGTATTTT.

J is TRBJ1-2 and V is TRBV20-1, with unresolved D. The length of the CDR3 is 11 residues. The germline V gene has CDR1 DFQATT and CDR2 SNEGSKA (reference sequence). V was trimmed by 1 base and J by 8 bases, leaving 8 bases between them. In DNA, the CDR3 is TGCAGTGCTAGAGTAGGGCTCGGCTACACCTTC. Its translation: CSARVGLGYTF.

The rearrangement links TRBV3-1 (or the pseudogene TRBV3-2) to TRBJ2-1; D unresolved. The germline CDR1 and CDR2 sequences are LGHDT and YNNKEL (reference sequence). This CDR3 is built from 14 residues. The ends were cut back, 3 bases at V and 4 bases at J, with 10 bases in the middle. For the CDR3, the DNA is TGTGCCAGCAGCCAGGGCGGTGTTTACAATGAGCAGTTCTTC. Encoded protein: CASSQGGVYNEQFF.

The rearrangement joins TRBV7-6 to TRBJ2-1; 9 bases align to TRBD1. From germline, CDR1 is SGHVS and CDR2 FNYEAQ. Losses at the gene ends were 3 bases for V and 7 bases for J; bases not matched to a gene: 4. The length of the CDR3 is 14 residues. As DNA, the CDR3 is TGTGCCAGCAGCTTTGGGACAGGGCCGAATGAGCAGTTCTTC. This codes for CASSFGTGPNEQFF.

The chain couples TRBV28 to TRBJ1-2; D might be TRBD1 (6 bases). CDR3 size: 12 residues. V gave up 7 bases and J gave up 7 bases, with 13 bases separating them. Germline values: CDR1 MDHEN, CDR2 SYDVKM. CDR3 region: CASTPNRVGYTF. CDR3 nucleotide sequence: TGTGCCAGCACCCCAAACAGGGTTGGCTACACCTTC.

This rearrangement joins TRBV29-1 to TRBJ1-1, with TRBD1 as a possible D gene (6 bases). Trimming pared 6 bases from V and 2 bases from J, leaving 10 bases between. The CDR3 sequence is 12 residues long. Germline V lookup: CDR1 SQVTM, CDR2 ANQGSEA. For the CDR3, the DNA is TGCAGCGTACACAGGGTAAACACTGAAGCTTTCTTT. This encodes CSVHRVNTEAFF. Full variable domain (missing parts from reference TRBV29-1 and TRBJ1-1): SAVISQKPSRDICQRGTSLTIQCQVDSQVTMMFWYRQQPGQSLTLIATANQGSEATYESGFVIDKFPISRPNLTFSTLTVSNMSPEDSSIYLCSVHRVNTEAFFGQGTRLTVV.

The chain carries TRBV19 and TRBJ2-5, with TRBD1 matching over 8 bases. J was trimmed by 0 bases and V by 3 bases; bases with no gene match: 6. The CDR3 length is 16 residues. Germline CDR1 reads LNHDA; CDR2 reads SQIVND (reference sequence). CDR3 sequence: CASSIGQGSYQETQYF. The CDR3 nucleotides read TGTGCCAGTAGTATTGGACAGGGATCGTACCAAGAGACCCAGTACTTC. Full variable domain (missing parts from reference TRBV19 and TRBJ2-5): DGGITQSPKYLFRKEGQNVTLSCEQNLNHDAMYWYRQDPGQGLRLIYYSQIVNDFQKGDIAEGYSVSREKKESFPLTVTSAQKNPTAFYLCASSIGQGSYQETQYFGPGTRLLVL.

This clone appeared once. The chain carries TRBV7-2 and TRBJ1-2; D may be TRBD1 (5 bases). The CDR3 runs to 13 residues. The germline CDR1 and CDR2 sequences are SGHTA and FQGNSA. The V end was cut by 1 base, the J end by 8 bases, with 11 bases between. CDR3 bases: TGTGCCAGCAGCTTAGAGGGCAGGGTAGGCTACACCTTC. This encodes CASSLEGRVGYTF.

The rearrangement links TRBV7-2 to TRBJ2-3; D is uncertain. This CDR3 comprises 12 residues. Germline-derived CDR1 and CDR2 are SGHTA and FQGNSA. Trimming stripped 8 bases from V and 2 bases from J, with 8 bases between. CDR3 DNA: TGTGCCAGCGGAGTAAACACAGATACGCAGTATTTT. It translates to CASGVNTDTQYF. Full variable domain (missing parts from reference TRBV7-2 and TRBJ2-3): GAGVSQSPSNKVTEKGKDVELRCDPISGHTALYWYRQSLGQGLEFLIYFQGNSAPDKSGLPSDRFSAERTGGSVSTLTIQRTQQEDSAVYLCASGVNTDTQYFGPGTRLTVL.

The chain carries TRBV10-3 and TRBJ2-7; 8 nucleotides match TRBD2. The CDR3 has 14 residues. The ends lost 10 bases at V and 0 bases at J; junction bases unmatched: 8. CDR1 is ENHRY and CDR2 is SYGVKD in the germline V gene. In DNA, the CDR3 is TGTGCCACCGGTGGAGCGGGGGACTCCTACGAGCAGTACTTC. Protein: CATGGAGDSYEQYF.

On this clone itself: The sample carries other DNA sequences with the same CDR3. V usage is TRBV12-3 or TRBV12-4 and J usage is TRBJ1-2, with a weak D call TRBD1 (6 bases). Trimming pared 3 bases from V and 3 bases from J, leaving 8 bases between. This CDR3 is 13 amino acids long. The CDR3 DNA sequence: TGTGCCAGCAGTTTGGACAGCTACTATGGCTACACCTTC. Protein sequence: CASSLDSYYGYTF.

This chain joins TRBV7-2 and TRBJ1-5, with D hard to call. Germline V gene lookup returns CDR1 SGHTA and CDR2 FQGNSA. V was cut by 1 base and J by 6 bases, with 7 bases left in between. This CDR3 spans 13 amino acids. The CDR3 nucleotides read TGTGCCAGCAGCTTAGAGGTTACTCAGCCCCAGCATTTT. Translated, it gives CASSLEVTQPQHF.

This clone was detected only once. V and J are TRBV15 and TRBJ1-4; D is uncertain. The V gene lost 10 bases and the J gene lost 3 bases, with 18 bases spanning the gap. Germline-derived CDR1 and CDR2 are LNHNV and YYDKDF (reference sequence). The CDR3 has 15 residues. CDR3 nucleotides: TGTGCCAGTGGTCTAAGTGTCTTAGCTAATGAAAAACTGTTTTTT. It is translated as CASGLSVLANEKLFF.

The chain couples TRBV5-4 to TRBJ2-3; D ambiguous. Between the trimmed V and J ends, which lost 3 bases and 1 base, there was a span of 15 bases. In germline, CDR1 is SGHNT, CDR2 YYREEE (reference sequence). CDR3 size: 16 residues. This chain's CDR3 is CASSSLTNGGTDTQYF. CDR3 DNA: TGTGCCAGCAGCTCCTTAACTAATGGGGGCACAGATACGCAGTATTTT.